The 5 T cell receptor beta chains reported below all come from one sample, sequenced in a study of cytomegalovirus exposure and HLA in healthy donors. PCR used 60 Vbeta primers and 13 Jbeta primers. Using immunoSEQ multiplex PCR, the repertoire was profiled, and TCRdb retains in-frame clones only, with some absent. The sample yields fewer than 350,000 clones, roughly 90% seen once. The sequencing input was PBMCs. The receptors derive from a woman aged 18-29 years in good health and CMV-seronegative.

The gene calls are TRBV15 and TRBJ2-1, with TRBD1 matching over 7 bases. This CDR3 is 15 amino acids long. Germline CDR1 reads LNHNV; CDR2 reads YYDKDF (reference sequence). With V trimmed by 4 bases and J by 2 bases, 5 bases remained unmatched. The CDR3 is CATSMDRFTYNEQFF. The CDR3 bases are TGTGCCACCAGCATGGACAGGTTTACCTACAATGAGCAGTTCTTC.

The chain is built from TRBV9 and TRBJ2-5, with D unclear. The CDR3 has 13 residues. V was pared by 0 bases and J by 4 bases, with 7 bases between. The germline CDR1 and CDR2 sequences are SGDLS and YYNGEE. The CDR3: CASSVGFRETQYF. CDR3 in DNA: TGTGCCAGCAGCGTAGGTTTCAGAGAGACCCAGTACTTC.

The genes are TRBV2 and TRBJ2-3; 8 bases line up with TRBD2. Germline CDR1 SNHLY, CDR2 FYNNEI. V lost 4 bases to trimming and J lost 2 bases; unmatched junction nucleotides: 5. This CDR3 contains 15 residues. The CDR3 loop is CASSGLASTTDTQYF. The CDR3 coding sequence is TGTGCCAGCAGTGGACTAGCGAGTACCACAGATACGCAGTATTTT.

The chain links TRBV4-1 to TRBJ2-1; 8 positions match TRBD1. The trim removed 2 bases at V and 7 bases at J, leaving 13 bases unmatched. This CDR3 comprises 17 residues. The germline V gene has CDR1 MGHRA and CDR2 YSYEKL. The CDR3 sequence is CASSQRDSRTGWNEQFF. The CDR3 region has the DNA TGCGCCAGCAGCCAACGAGACTCGAGGACAGGGTGGAATGAGCAGTTCTTC.

The V gene is TRBV6-5, the J gene TRBJ2-3; D is perhaps TRBD2 (6 bases). CDR3 length: 16 residues. Germline values: CDR1 MNHEY, CDR2 SVGAGI. V was shortened by 0 bases and J by 3 bases, with 13 bases between the two germline ends. This CDR3 reads CASSYSEGWETDTQYF. In DNA, the CDR3 is TGTGCCAGCAGTTACTCGGAGGGGTGGGAGACAGATACGCAGTATTTT.